Below, 25 T cell receptor beta chains from the same sample are listed, as sequenced in a study of early T cells in non-severe SARS-CoV-2 infection. TCRdb itself ran the 5' RACE reads through MiXCR, one entry per CDR3 protein. The table shows 50,000 to 65,000 distinct CDR3 sequences, with approximately 12% occurring only once. Sequenced: whole blood. These receptors were collected from an adult who was a healthcare worker with PCR-confirmed SARS-CoV-2 infection or an uninfected control (not recorded which).

The gene calls are TRBV12-3 or TRBV12-4 and TRBJ2-2; D is unclear. V lost 6 bases and J 3 bases, leaving 8 bases between the germline ends. This CDR3 region has 13 residues. The CDR3 loop is CASRLLYTGELFF. The CDR3 DNA is TGTGCCAGCAGGCTTCTATACACCGGGGAGCTGTTTTTT.

This clonotype was observed a handful of times. V and J are TRBV20-1 and TRBJ2-4; a weak D match, TRBD1 (6 bases). Trimming took off 1 base at V and 3 bases at J, with 19 bases between the two ends. The CDR3 runs to 17 residues. The germline V gene encodes CDR1 DFQATT and CDR2 SNEGSKA (reference sequence). The CDR3 loop reads CSARGTYREIDKNIQYF. In nucleotides, the CDR3 is TGCAGTGCTAGAGGGACGTACAGGGAAATTGACAAAAACATTCAGTACTTC.

A few counts support this clonotype. The CDR3 loop reads CASSFGGARNNEQFF. CDR3 in DNA: TGTGCCAGCAGCTTTGGGGGGGCGAGAAACAATGAGCAGTTCTTC. V and J are TRBV7-2 and TRBJ2-1; a weak D match, TRBD2 (7 bases). The CDR3 extends over 15 amino acids. Germline assignment: CDR1 SGHTA and CDR2 FQGNSA. Trimming took 3 bases from V and 5 from J, leaving 14 bases between them.

This clonotype has at least ten counts. The rearrangement joins TRBV3-1 to TRBJ2-3; D unclear. The CDR3 is 15 residues long. Deletions cut 1 base from V and 2 bases from J, with 10 bases between. From germline, CDR1 is LGHDT and CDR2 YNNKEL (reference sequence). CDR3 DNA: TGTGCCAGCAGCCAAGGTTGGGGTGTCACAGATACGCAGTATTTT. Its protein product is CASSQGWGVTDTQYF.

In its sample, this clonotype was seen a few times. The chain recombines TRBV7-8 with TRBJ2-3; 7 bases match TRBD1. Germline values: CDR1 SGHVS, CDR2 FQNEAQ. The CDR3 length is 15 residues. With V trimmed by 4 bases and J by 1 base, 5 bases remained unmatched. CDR3 coding DNA: TGTGCCAGCAGCTCCCGGGACAGACGCACAGATACGCAGTATTTT. The encoded protein is CASSSRDRRTDTQYF.

This clonotype was detected a few times. The chain joins TRBV6-5 to TRBJ2-3; 7 bases are a match to TRBD2. This CDR3 has 15 residues. Germline V gives CDR1 MNHEY, CDR2 SVGAGI. Trimming cost V 8 bases and J 0 bases; bases outside gene matches: 8. The CDR3 DNA follows: TGTGCCAGCGGTCCGGGGGGACGGAGCACAGATACGCAGTATTTT. It yields the protein CASGPGGRSTDTQYF.

The chain uses TRBV10-3 and TRBJ2-1; tentatively, D is TRBD2 (6 bases). CDR1 and CDR2 from the germline V gene are ENHRY and SYGVKD. Trimming stripped 0 bases from V and 15 bases from J, with 12 bases between. The CDR3 extends over 12 amino acids. The CDR3 sequence: CAISESGRGGFF. DNA of the CDR3: TGTGCCATCAGTGAGTCGGGTCGGGGAGGGTTCTTC.

Written as DNA, the CDR3 is TGTGCCAGCTTCTCTCCGGCCTACGGGGGGGCGTACGAGCAGTACTTC. Translation: CASFSPAYGGAYEQYF. The chain recombines TRBV2 with TRBJ2-7; 8 bases map to TRBD2. This CDR3 is 16 amino acids long. J gave up 4 bases and V 8 bases, and 16 bases lay outside the gene matches. Germline lookup yields CDR1 SNHLY and CDR2 FYNNEI.

V and J are TRBV3-1 and TRBJ2-5; TRBD2 agrees at 8 bases. Germline V gene lookup returns CDR1 LGHDT and CDR2 YNNKEL (reference sequence). This CDR3 has 15 amino acids. V was pared by 3 bases and J by 5 bases, with 8 bases of the junction left unmatched. CDR3 residues: CASSQDRGGTETQYF. In nucleotides, the CDR3 is TGTGCCAGCAGCCAGGACCGGGGGGGCACCGAGACCCAGTACTTC.

This clonotype was detected only a few times. V gene TRBV7-9 combines with J gene TRBJ2-7; D gene unclear. CDR1 and CDR2 from the germline V gene are SEHNR and FQNEAQ (reference sequence). This CDR3 region has 13 residues. V was cut by 5 bases and J by 11 bases, with 19 bases left in between. For the CDR3, the DNA is TGTGCCAGCAGCCGACCGGACCGCCCTAGGAAGTACTTC. It translates to CASSRPDRPRKYF.

This clonotype was observed many times. V is TRBV7-2 and J is TRBJ2-1, with 9 bases lining up with TRBD2. The CDR3 consists of 17 residues. The germline V gene encodes CDR1 SGHTA and CDR2 FQGNSA. J was trimmed by 2 bases and V by 2 bases; bases with no gene match: 7. CDR3 nucleotides: TGTGCCAGCAGCTTATTTCCGCGGGGGGGCACCTACAATGAGCAGTTCTTC. It encodes CASSLFPRGGTYNEQFF.

This clonotype was counted many times. This chain joins TRBV6-2 or TRBV6-3 and TRBJ2-4, with TRBD1 matching 7 bases. The ends lost 6 bases at V and 7 bases at J; junction bases unmatched: 9. The CDR3 totals 14 residues. Germline V CDR1 and CDR2: MNHEY, SVGEGT. CDR3 amino acids: CASSPFRDSNIQYF. CDR3 nucleotides: TGTGCCAGCAGCCCCTTCCGGGACAGCAACATTCAGTACTTC.

This clonotype has at least ten counts. This chain links TRBV7-8 with TRBJ2-7; TRBD1 or TRBD2 may be the D gene (5 bases each). Trimming shortened V by 5 bases and J by 2 bases, and 13 bases separated the two germline ends. The CDR3 spans 14 residues. Germline assignment: CDR1 SGHVS and CDR2 FQNEAQ. The CDR3 is CASSPQEVPYEQYF. The DNA of the CDR3 is TGTGCCAGCAGCCCACAGGAGGTCCCCTACGAGCAGTACTTC.

This clonotype has a handful of counts. The CDR3 reads CASRGPLYEQYF. The DNA of the CDR3 is TGTGCCAGCAGGGGACCATTGTACGAGCAGTACTTC. The gene calls are TRBV6-2 or TRBV6-3 and TRBJ2-7, with D possibly being TRBD1 or TRBD2 (5 bases each). Looked up from germline, CDR1 is MNHEY and CDR2 is SVGEGT. CDR3 size: 12 residues. V lost 6 bases and J lost 4, with 10 bases in between.

This clonotype was observed many times. This chain links TRBV12-3 or TRBV12-4 with TRBJ1-5, with 7 bases aligning to TRBD1. The CDR3 covers 14 residues. J was trimmed by 7 bases and V by 5 bases; bases with no gene match: 8. As DNA, the CDR3 is TGTGCCAGCAGTCCCGGGACAGCGGGGCAGCCCCAGCATTTT. It is translated as CASSPGTAGQPQHF.

This clonotype was counted at least ten times. J is TRBJ1-2 and V is TRBV21-1; the listed D gene, TRBD1, was not tested against the DNA. TRBV21-1 constitutes a pseudogene. The CDR3 is 14 amino acids. This CDR3 is CASSAGKQKRRYTF. CDR3 sequence (DNA): TGTGCCAGCAGCGCCGGGAAACAGAAGCGTCGCTACACCTTC.

This clonotype has at least ten counts. The genes are TRBV19 and TRBJ2-1, with 10 nucleotides matching TRBD2. The CDR3 sequence is 16 residues long. Unmatched junction bases numbered 8, after V lost 7 bases and J lost 2 bases. In germline, CDR1 is LNHDA, CDR2 SQIVND (reference sequence). CDR3 nucleotide sequence: TGTGCCAGTAACCTCCAGCGGGGGGGAACCTACAATGAGCAGTTCTTC. It translates to CASNLQRGGTYNEQFF.

This clonotype occurred a few times. The CDR3 bases are TGTGCCAGCAGCCAAGTACGACTTACGAACACCGGGGAGCTGTTTTTT. Its protein product is CASSQVRLTNTGELFF. The chain couples TRBV14 to TRBJ2-2; D is uncertain. The CDR3 is 16 amino acids. Trimming took off 1 base at V and 0 bases at J, with 9 bases between the two ends. Germline values: CDR1 SGHDN, CDR2 FVKESK.

The V call is TRBV29-1, the J call TRBJ2-1; no reliable D call. V was trimmed by 0 bases and J by 8 bases, leaving 8 bases between them. Per the germline V gene, CDR1 is SQVTM and CDR2 is ANQGSEA. This CDR3 has 12 residues. This CDR3 reads CSVEDLFDEQFF. DNA for the CDR3: TGCAGCGTTGAAGATCTTTTCGATGAGCAGTTCTTC.

V and J are TRBV19 and TRBJ1-2, with 7 nucleotides matching TRBD1. CDR1 and CDR2 (germline): LNHDA, SQIVND (reference sequence). The CDR3 totals 13 residues. V gave up 7 bases and J gave up 10 bases; unmatched junction bases: 12. CDR3 nucleotides: TGTGCCAGTACCCCTGACAGGGAACAAGTCTACACCTTC. This codes for CASTPDREQVYTF.

The rearrangement joins TRBV29-1 to TRBJ1-2; TRBD1 matches 8 bases. Germline CDR1 is SQVTM and CDR2 is ANQGSEA. After removal of 6 bases from V and 8 bases from J, the junction contained 8 bases not matched to a gene. The CDR3 loop spans 12 amino acids. The DNA of the CDR3 is TGCAGCGTCGCTCAGGGGGCAAGAGGCTACACCTTC. Encoded protein: CSVAQGARGYTF.

This clonotype came up a few times. As DNA, the CDR3 is TGTGCCAGCAATTCCCTGCCGGGGGGTGTCGGTTCACCCCTCCACTTT. This codes for CASNSLPGGVGSPLHF. This chain joins TRBV6-6 and TRBJ1-6; TRBD1 is a possible D gene (5 bases). Trimming took 7 bases from V and 9 from J, leaving 22 bases between them. Germline V gives CDR1 MNHNY, CDR2 SVGAGI (reference sequence). This CDR3 has 16 residues.

The table lists this clonotype with a few counts. The CDR3 spells CSAPEGGGQGYGYTF. Here the CDR3 DNA reads TGCAGTGCTCCCGAAGGGGGGGGCCAAGGCTATGGCTACACCTTC. The V call is TRBV20-1, the J call TRBJ1-2; perhaps TRBD1 as D (6 bases). Trimming removed 5 bases at V and 4 bases at J, with 20 bases between. Germline V lookup: CDR1 DFQATT, CDR2 SNEGSKA (reference sequence). The CDR3 is 15 amino acids.

CDR3 nucleotides: TGTGCCAGCAGCCAAGCGGGGTCGGGGACGACCTATGGCTACACCTTC. Protein: CASSQAGSGTTYGYTF. The rearrangement links TRBV3-1 to TRBJ1-2; D possibly corresponds to TRBD1 (5 bases). The ends were cut back, 1 base at V and 4 bases at J, with 16 bases in the middle. Germline lookup yields CDR1 LGHDT and CDR2 YNNKEL (reference sequence). The CDR3 covers 16 residues.

This clonotype was seen repeatedly, ten times or more. CDR3: CASSQDWGETQYF. CDR3 coding DNA: TGCGCCAGCAGCCAAGACTGGGGAGAGACCCAGTACTTC. The rearrangement links TRBV4-3 to TRBJ2-5; no clear D. Germline lookup yields CDR1 LGHNA and CDR2 YSLEER. V was trimmed by 0 bases and J by 4 bases, leaving 6 bases between them. CDR3 length: 13 residues.